Listed here are 32 T cell receptor beta chains from one sample, sequenced in a study of metastatic and nonmetastatic thyroid tumors. TCRdb reanalyzed the PCR reads with MiXCR. The repertoire consists of 25,000 to 35,000 clones, with almost 30% occurring once and the leading ten covering approximately 31%. None of the patients had undergone any treatment ahead of thyroid surgery. The sequenced sample consisted of blood. Receptor source: a female donor with papillary thyroid cancer or a benign thyroid nodule (not recorded which). Some clones in this sample may be carry-over from other donors' samples.

This clone is termed medium-sized. The V call is TRBV12-3 or TRBV12-4, the J call TRBJ2-6; D is undetermined. This CDR3 region has 15 residues. The germline V and J ends were trimmed by 4 bases and 2 bases, with 9 bases remaining between them. CDR3 DNA sequence: TGTGCCAGCAGTTCCCGGGTTGCTGGGGCCAACGTCCTGACTTTC. Protein: CASSSRVAGANVLTF.

This clone has a handful of counts. CDR3 coding DNA: TGTGCCACAGACGGACGGCCCTATGGCTACACCTTC. Amino acids: CATDGRPYGYTF. The J gene is TRBJ1-2, the V gene TRBV10-3; D remains unclear. Between the trimmed V and J ends, which lost 10 bases and 4 bases, there was a span of 13 bases. The CDR3 has 12 residues. Germline V CDR1 and CDR2: ENHRY, SYGVKD.

The chain carries TRBV30 and TRBJ1-3; D not resolved. The CDR3 is 13 amino acids. Germline values: CDR1 GTSNPN, CDR2 SVGIG (reference sequence). V shed 2 bases and J shed 0 bases, with 5 bases lying between them. CDR3 DNA sequence: TGTGCCTGGAGTAGGAACTCTGGAAACACCATATATTTT. Translation: CAWSRNSGNTIYF.

Many counts were recorded for this clone. The rearrangement links TRBV5-1 to TRBJ2-5; 9 positions match TRBD1. Germline V gene data show CDR1 as SGHRS and CDR2 as YFSETQ. The CDR3 is made up of 15 amino acids. V shed 4 bases and J 5 bases; nucleotides not matched to a gene: 9. The CDR3 DNA sequence: TGCGCCAGCAGCCTTATGGGACAGGGACGGGAGACCCAGTACTTC. Translation gives CASSLMGQGRETQYF. Based on the CDR3 plus reference TRBV5-1 and TRBJ2-5, the full variable domain is KAGVTQTPRYLIKTRGQQVTLSCSPISGHRSVSWYQQTPGQGLQFLFEYFSETQRNKGNFPGRFSGRQFSNSRSEMNVSTLELGDSALYLCASSLMGQGRETQYFGPGTRLLVL.

This clone is medium-sized (0.01 to 0.1%) by share. This chain links TRBV6-2 or TRBV6-3 with TRBJ2-1; D unresolved. The CDR3 has 14 amino acids. V dropped 0 bases and J dropped 8 bases, with 11 bases sitting between them. CDR1 is MNHEY and CDR2 is SVGEGT in the germline V gene. Written as DNA, the CDR3 is TGTGCCAGCAGTTACTCGGCTGAAGGACATGAGCAGTTCTTC. Residues: CASSYSAEGHEQFF.

By share, this clone ranks as medium-sized (0.01 to 0.1%). The chain recombines TRBV10-3 with TRBJ2-7; D is undetermined. CDR1 and CDR2 from the germline V gene are ENHRY and SYGVKD. The CDR3 totals 14 residues. The V end was cut by 3 bases, the J end by 5 bases, with 14 bases between. CDR3 DNA sequence: TGTGCCATCAGTGATAGGACCGATCCTAACGAGCAGTACTTC. It codes for CAISDRTDPNEQYF.

Concerning this clone itself: At one end, the junction sequence differs from germline, possibly due to a read error. The genes are TRBV24-1 and TRBJ2-1, with TRBD2 matching 8 bases. Germline CDR1 is KGHDR and CDR2 is SFDVKD. The CDR3 contains 14 residues. CDR3 sequence reads: CATRPAGAGTVQCF. The CDR3 DNA reads as TGTGCCACCAGACCAGCGGGAGCAGGAACTGTGCAGTGCTTC.

This clone has ten or more counts. The CDR3 DNA is TGCAGCGTCCAACAGGGGGCGCAAACTGAAGCTTTCTTT. As protein: CSVQQGAQTEAFF. The chain recombines TRBV29-1 with TRBJ1-1, with 9 nucleotides matching TRBD1. V was pared by 6 bases and J by 5 bases, with 7 bases of the junction left unmatched. CDR3 length equals 13 residues. Germline-derived CDR1 and CDR2 are SQVTM and ANQGSEA.

The chain links TRBV6-5 to TRBJ2-7; possibly TRBD1 for D (5 bases). Trimming took off 0 bases at V and 4 bases at J, with 13 bases between the two ends. Looked up from germline, CDR1 is MNHEY and CDR2 is SVGAGI. The CDR3 loop spans 15 amino acids. CDR3 amino acids: CASSYSGRARYEQYF. The CDR3 DNA sequence: TGTGCCAGCAGTTACTCTGGCAGGGCCAGGTACGAGCAGTACTTC.

The V call is TRBV7-3, the J call TRBJ2-1, with 10 bases identical to TRBD1. After removal of 4 bases from V and 3 bases from J, the junction contained 3 bases not matched to a gene. The length of the CDR3 is 15 residues. Germline-derived CDR1 and CDR2 are SGHTA and FQGTGA. DNA of the CDR3: TGTGCCAGCAGCTGGACAGGGGGGCTCTACAATGAGCAGTTCTTC. Its translation is CASSWTGGLYNEQFF.

This chain uses TRBV20-1 with TRBJ1-5, with D maybe TRBD1 (6 bases). The V gene's germline CDR1 is DFQATT and CDR2 SNEGSKA (reference sequence). This CDR3 has 13 residues. V lost 1 base to trimming and J lost 3 bases, with 7 bases between them. CDR3 sequence (DNA): TGCAGTGCTAGAGGGGACATCAATCAGCCCCAGCATTTT. It encodes CSARGDINQPQHF.

The rearrangement links TRBV10-3 to TRBJ2-1; the match to TRBD2 covers 11 bases. This CDR3 comprises 18 residues. Germline-derived CDR1 and CDR2 are ENHRY and SYGVKD. J was trimmed by 0 bases and V by 3 bases; bases with no gene match: 7. This chain's CDR3 is CAISDGTSGYSSYNEQFF. The CDR3 DNA is TGTGCCATCAGTGACGGGACTAGCGGCTATAGCTCCTACAATGAGCAGTTCTTC.

There are many counts of this clone. The chain couples TRBV18 to TRBJ2-2; D is perhaps TRBD1 (6 bases). The V gene lost 6 bases and the J gene lost 5 bases, with 16 bases spanning the gap. The length of the CDR3 is 15 residues. The V gene's germline CDR1 is KGHSH and CDR2 LQKENI. DNA for the CDR3: TGTGCCAGCTCCCGACAGGACCCAGGAACCGGGGAGCTGTTTTTT. Translation gives CASSRQDPGTGELFF. The full variable domain, rest sourced from reference TRBV18 and TRBJ2-2, is NAGVMQNPRHLVRRRGQEARLRCSPMKGHSHVYWYRQLPEEGLKFMVYLQKENIIDESGMPKERFSAEFPKEGPSILRIQQVVRGDSAAYFCASSRQDPGTGELFFGEGSRLTVL.

This rearrangement joins TRBV6-1 to TRBJ2-7; D ambiguous. V lost 3 bases, J lost 5 bases, and 17 bases lay in between. In germline, CDR1 is MNHNS, CDR2 SASEGT. The CDR3 extends over 15 amino acids. The CDR3 bases are TGTGCCAGCAGTGATCCTTGGTCCCAGAGGCACGAGCAGTACTTC. As protein: CASSDPWSQRHEQYF.

This clone was counted between two and nine times. CDR3 sequence: CASSSGGRGETQYF. CDR3 DNA sequence: TGTGCCAGCAGCTCGGGGGGTCGAGGGGAGACCCAGTACTTC. The chain uses TRBV7-3 and TRBJ2-5; 7 nucleotides align to TRBD2. V trimming: 4 bases; J trimming: 5 bases; junction bases outside the gene matches: 7. The CDR3 totals 14 residues. Germline CDR1 and CDR2: SGHTA and FQGTGA. Combining the CDR3 with reference TRBV7-3 and TRBJ2-5 gives the whole variable domain GAGVSQTPSNKVTEKGKYVELRCDPISGHTALYWYRQSLGQGPEFLIYFQGTGAADDSGLPNDRFFAVRPEGSVSTLKIQRTERGDSAVYLCASSSGGRGETQYFGPGTRLLVL.

The rearrangement links TRBV15 to TRBJ1-1; 8 positions match TRBD1. CDR1 and CDR2 from the germline V gene are LNHNV and YYDKDF (reference sequence). The J segment lost 1 base and the V segment lost 4 bases, leaving 8 bases of the junction unmatched. The CDR3 runs to 16 residues. CDR3 region: CATSIVPRGQNTEAFF. For the CDR3, the DNA is TGTGCCACCAGCATAGTTCCCAGGGGGCAGAACACTGAAGCTTTCTTT.

This clone was detected ten times or more. J is TRBJ1-2 and V is TRBV5-4; 7 nucleotides match TRBD1. V lost 0 bases and J lost 1; bases outside the gene matches: 6. CDR1 is SGHNT and CDR2 is YYREEE in the germline V gene (reference sequence). The length of the CDR3 is 16 residues. CDR3 loop: CASSLAHQGGNYGYTF. DNA of the CDR3: TGTGCCAGCAGCTTGGCCCACCAGGGGGGTAACTATGGCTACACCTTC.

This clone showed up many times. V gene TRBV4-2 combines with J gene TRBJ1-2; no definite D call. Trimming left V 1 base short and J 4 bases short, with 16 bases between. The CDR3 runs 16 residues. Germline assignment: CDR1 LGHNA and CDR2 YNFKEQ. CDR3 DNA sequence: TGTGCCAGCAGCCAAGGCGCAGGAATTCTGGCCTATGGCTACACCTTC. Its translation is CASSQGAGILAYGYTF.

Many counts were recorded for this clone. The rearrangement joins TRBV5-8 to TRBJ2-6; D might be TRBD1 or TRBD2, each matching 5 bases. This CDR3 has 16 residues. V lost 0 bases and J lost 0, with 7 bases in between. Germline CDR1 and CDR2: SGHTS and YDEGEE. The CDR3 coding sequence is TGTGCCAGCAGCTTGGGGGACCTCTCTGGGGCCAACGTCCTGACTTTC. Protein: CASSLGDLSGANVLTF. The full variable domain, its missing parts supplied by reference TRBV5-8 and TRBJ2-6, is EAGVTQSPTHLIKTRGQQATLRCSPISGHTSVYWYQQALGLGLQFLLWYDEGEERNRGNFPPRFSGRQFPNYSSELNVNALELEDSALYLCASSLGDLSGANVLTFGAGSRLTVL.

The chain couples TRBV7-9 to TRBJ1-6, with D uncertain. The CDR3 covers 14 residues. The V gene lost 3 bases and the J gene lost 9 bases, with 12 bases spanning the gap. Germline V gene sequence: CDR1 SEHNR, CDR2 FQNEAQ (reference sequence). CDR3 nucleotides: TGTGCCAGCAGCTTTCTTGGTCTCGGTTCACCCCTCCACTTT. It encodes CASSFLGLGSPLHF. The full variable domain, in which reference TRBV7-9 and TRBJ1-6 provide the parts outside the CDR3, is DTGVSQNPRHKITKRGQNVTFRCDPISEHNRLYWYRQTLGQGPEFLTYFQNEAQLEKSRLLSDRFSAERPKGSFSTLEIQRTEQGDSAMYLCASSFLGLGSPLHFGNGTRLTVT.

The genes are TRBV30 and TRBJ1-1; no firm D call. Trimming pared 3 bases from V and 4 bases from J, leaving 12 bases between. The CDR3 is 13 residues long. Germline V gene lookup returns CDR1 GTSNPN and CDR2 SVGIG (reference sequence). Written as DNA, the CDR3 is TGTGCCTGGAGCCGTGGACGGGGCACTGAAGCTTTCTTT. Its protein product is CAWSRGRGTEAFF.

This clone was observed a few times. The V and J genes are TRBV27 and TRBJ2-7; possibly TRBD1 or TRBD2 for D (5 bases each). The CDR3 has 14 residues. The germline V and J ends were trimmed by 3 bases and 0 bases, with 9 bases remaining between them. Germline loops: CDR1 MNHEY, CDR2 SMNVEV (reference sequence). The CDR3 protein is CASSFGTRSYEQYF. The CDR3 region has the DNA TGTGCCAGCAGTTTCGGGACGCGCTCCTACGAGCAGTACTTC.

The V gene is TRBV19, the J gene TRBJ1-1, with 7 bases that match TRBD1. V shed 5 bases and J 5 bases; nucleotides not matched to a gene: 5. Germline values: CDR1 LNHDA, CDR2 SQIVND (reference sequence). The CDR3 sequence is 13 residues long. As DNA, the CDR3 is TGTGCCAGTAGTGTGACAGGGAGAACTGAAGCTTTCTTT. Amino acid sequence: CASSVTGRTEAFF.

The DNA for the CDR3 is TGTGCCAGCGGACCGGGACTAGCGGGATCCGAGCAGTACTTC. Translated: CASGPGLAGSEQYF. The rearrangement joins TRBV6-1 to TRBJ2-7, with TRBD2 matching over 13 bases. The germline V gene encodes CDR1 MNHNS and CDR2 SASEGT. This CDR3 comprises 14 residues. V was clipped by 8 bases and J by 6 bases; unmatched bases: 7.

The rearrangement links TRBV6-1 to TRBJ2-1, with no clear D. The germline CDR1 and CDR2 sequences are MNHNS and SASEGT. Trimming cost V 8 bases and J 0 bases, with 11 bases left between them. The CDR3 loop spans 14 amino acids. The CDR3 here is CASVTASSYNEQFF. Written as DNA, the CDR3 is TGTGCCAGCGTCACGGCGAGCTCCTACAATGAGCAGTTCTTC.

The chain joins TRBV9 to TRBJ1-3, with TRBD1 as a possible D gene (6 bases). The V end lost 0 bases, the J end lost 0 bases, and 10 bases lay between the germline ends. The germline V gene has CDR1 SGDLS and CDR2 YYNGEE. The CDR3 covers 16 residues. The CDR3 is CASSVDGGLSGNTIYF. The CDR3, as DNA: TGTGCCAGCAGCGTAGATGGGGGCCTCTCTGGAAACACCATATATTTT.

DNA for the CDR3: TGTGCCAGCAGTCGGGTACAGAATTCACCCCTCCACTTT. It encodes CASSRVQNSPLHF. V gene TRBV11-2 combines with J gene TRBJ1-6; D unresolved. Germline V gene sequence: CDR1 SGHAT, CDR2 FQNNGV. Trimming cost V 6 bases and J 7 bases, with 10 bases left between them. The CDR3 sequence is 13 residues long.

This clone was seen ten or more times. A single base separates this from a much larger clone, so it may be a read error. The missing conserved phenylalanine or tryptophan at the end of this CDR3 makes a read error likely. The CDR3: CASSSDTNQPQHS. Here the CDR3 DNA reads TGTGCCAGCAGTTCGGACACCAATCAGCCCCAGCATTCT. The chain employs TRBV2 and TRBJ1-5; a possible D gene is TRBD1 (5 bases). Germline V gives CDR1 SNHLY, CDR2 FYNNEI. The CDR3 extends over 13 amino acids. The V end lost 5 bases, the J end lost 3 bases, and 8 bases lay between the germline ends.

The chain has TRBV11-2 and TRBJ2-7; D remains ambiguous. The ends were cut back, 5 bases at V and 2 bases at J, with 13 bases in the middle. The CDR3 loop spans 14 amino acids. CDR1 and CDR2 (germline): SGHAT, FQNNGV. The CDR3 nucleotides read TGTGCCAGCAGCCTCTCAGATGGGGCCTACGAGCAGTACTTC. This sequence encodes CASSLSDGAYEQYF.

The sample holds a few counts of this clone. V gene TRBV6-2 or TRBV6-3 combines with J gene TRBJ2-7, with D perhaps matching TRBD1 or TRBD2 (5 bases each). The CDR3 runs to 15 residues. Germline V gene data show CDR1 as MNHEY and CDR2 as SVGEGT. The V end lost 1 base, the J end lost 1 base, and 11 bases lay between the germline ends. CDR3 sequence (DNA): TGTGCCAGCAGTTACTTGGGACCGGATTCCTACGAGCAGTACTTC. This encodes CASSYLGPDSYEQYF.

In this sample, this clone turned up a few times. The rearrangement joins TRBV19 to TRBJ1-2; 7 nucleotides line up with TRBD1. Germline loops: CDR1 LNHDA, CDR2 SQIVND (reference sequence). With 3 bases clipped from V and 5 bases from J, the junction kept 6 bases outside the gene matches. The CDR3 contains 14 residues. Here the CDR3 DNA reads TGTGCCAGTAGTATTTCACAGGGGTCGTATGGCTACACCTTC. Protein sequence: CASSISQGSYGYTF.

In its sample, this clone ranks as medium-sized. V and J are TRBV12-3 or TRBV12-4 and TRBJ2-7; no definite D call. The V end lost 2 bases, the J end lost 6 bases, and 11 bases lay between the germline ends. This CDR3 has 13 amino acids. The CDR3 loop reads CASSLSGAAEQYF. The CDR3 coding sequence is TGTGCCAGCAGTTTATCGGGTGCGGCCGAGCAGTACTTC.